The 12 T cell receptor beta chains reported below all come from one sample, sequenced in a study of OX40 agonist ivuxolimab in advanced cancers. The protocol used for the library was the immunoSEQ multiplex PCR assay. TCRdb took over this immuneACCESS table, retaining in-frame rearrangements with V and J assigned. Such tables are incomplete; in checked studies, under half of the missing clones stem from an unresolved V gene, and the remainder is unexplained. The sample includes about 51,000 clones, with around 81% observed a single time. The ten most abundant clones make up roughly 3% of the sample. The material sequenced was CD4+ or CD8+ T cells sorted from blood, taken in a trial of the OX40 agonist ivuxolimab. All receptors derive from an adult with an advanced solid tumor such as melanoma, head and neck, liver or kidney cancer.

The genes are TRBV21-1 and TRBJ2-7; the listed D gene, TRBD1, was not tested against the DNA. TRBV21-1 is a pseudogene locus. This CDR3 is built from 17 residues. The CDR3 DNA sequence: TGTGCCAGCAGCAAAGGGGAAGACAGCCGCCTGTGTTACGAGCAGTACTTC. This encodes CASSKGEDSRLCYEQYF.

This clone appeared once. The chain carries TRBV19 and TRBJ1-2; no firm D call. V lost 5 bases and J lost 0, with 13 bases in between. Germline CDR1 LNHDA, CDR2 SQIVND (reference sequence). The CDR3 contains 15 residues. CDR3 nucleotides: TGTGCCAGTAGTCCTCGTGCGGTTACTAACTATGGCTACACCTTC. It codes for CASSPRAVTNYGYTF.

The chain is built from TRBV5-5 and TRBJ2-2; D not resolved. With 3 bases removed from V and 5 bases from J, the gap between germline ends came to 14 bases. This CDR3 is built from 15 residues. Germline CDR1 SGHKS, CDR2 YYEKEE (reference sequence). The CDR3 sequence: CASSSGSVFTGELFF. The CDR3 DNA sequence: TGTGCCAGCAGCTCCGGTTCGGTCTTTACCGGGGAGCTGTTTTTT.

This chain joins TRBV6-6 and TRBJ1-2; 9 nucleotides agree with TRBD1. Germline values: CDR1 MNHNY, CDR2 SVGAGI (reference sequence). The CDR3 has 14 amino acids. V gave up 2 bases and J gave up 8 bases; unmatched junction bases: 6. CDR3 DNA: TGTGCCAGCAGTTACGGGACAGGGACAGACGGCTACACCTTC. Its translation: CASSYGTGTDGYTF.

V is TRBV10-3 and J is TRBJ2-7; the D call may be TRBD1 or TRBD2 (5 bases each). Trimming pared 6 bases from V and 0 bases from J, leaving 15 bases between. Germline V CDR1 and CDR2: ENHRY, SYGVKD. This CDR3 region has 15 residues. CDR3 nucleotide sequence: TGTGCCATCAGCCCGGGACCCCGGAGCTCCTACGAGCAGTACTTC. Amino acid sequence: CAISPGPRSSYEQYF.

The chain combines TRBV2 with TRBJ1-2, with D perhaps matching TRBD1 (6 bases). The CDR3 length is 15 residues. Looked up from germline, CDR1 is SNHLY and CDR2 is FYNNEI. Trimming removed 10 bases at V and 2 bases at J, with 20 bases between. The CDR3 loop reads CATKRGAGVNYGYTF. The CDR3 DNA is TGTGCCACCAAGAGGGGGGCCGGGGTGAACTATGGCTACACCTTC.

The chain recombines TRBV11-2 with TRBJ1-6; possible D gene TRBD1, 6 bases. CDR1 and CDR2 from the germline V gene are SGHAT and FQNNGV. CDR3 length: 14 residues. V was trimmed by 5 bases and J by 7 bases, leaving 12 bases between them. CDR3 sequence reads: CASSIGGQNSPLHF. DNA of the CDR3: TGTGCCAGCAGCATCGGGGGGCAAAATTCACCCCTCCACTTT.

V gene TRBV7-6 combines with J gene TRBJ2-2, with D possibly TRBD1 on 5 matching bases. This CDR3 contains 17 residues. Germline CDR1 is SGHVS and CDR2 is FNYEAQ. Trimming took 5 bases from V and 0 from J, leaving 16 bases between them. The CDR3 is CASSLGAGPTNTGELFF. The CDR3 DNA reads as TGTGCCAGCAGCCTAGGGGCAGGACCTACGAACACCGGGGAGCTGTTTTTT.

The V and J genes are TRBV2 and TRBJ2-1; TRBD2 agrees at 7 bases. Germline-derived CDR1 and CDR2 are SNHLY and FYNNEI. CDR3 length: 14 amino acids. V gave up 5 bases and J gave up 3 bases; unmatched junction bases: 4. The CDR3 bases are TGTGCCAGCAGTACCCGGGACTACTACAATGAGCAGTTCTTC. It codes for CASSTRDYYNEQFF.

A single count supports this clone. The chain is built from TRBV5-8 and TRBJ1-1, with 8 bases lining up with TRBD1. Germline CDR1 reads SGHTS; CDR2 reads YDEGEE. The CDR3 consists of 16 residues. The J segment lost 5 bases and the V segment lost 3 bases, leaving 12 bases of the junction unmatched. CDR3 loop: CASSSRRLTGDTEAFF. Here the CDR3 DNA reads TGTGCCAGCAGCTCGAGACGCCTGACAGGGGATACTGAAGCTTTCTTT.

The chain is built from TRBV6-6 and TRBJ1-1; D unresolved. Trimming took off 5 bases at V and 1 base at J, with 17 bases between the two ends. Germline-derived CDR1 and CDR2 are MNHNY and SVGAGI (reference sequence). This CDR3 spans 16 amino acids. The CDR3 region has the DNA TGTGCCAGCAGTCTTCTCCACAGTCTCGGGAACACTGAAGCTTTCTTT. Protein product: CASSLLHSLGNTEAFF.

The chain employs TRBV7-9 and TRBJ2-1, with TRBD2 matching 8 bases. CDR3 size: 15 residues. Unmatched junction bases numbered 2, after V lost 1 base and J lost 3 bases. Germline V gives CDR1 SEHNR, CDR2 FQNEAQ (reference sequence). The CDR3 spells CASSLGSGGYNEQFF. The CDR3 DNA follows: TGTGCCAGCAGCTTAGGGAGCGGGGGCTACAATGAGCAGTTCTTC.